One TCR beta chain is described in this entry. The source of the sample is a study of preoperative IRX-2 immunotherapy in early breast cancer. Germline CDR1 reads MNHNY; CDR2 reads SVGAGI (reference sequence). Deletions cut 8 bases from V and 8 bases from J, with 12 bases between. The CDR3 consists of 12 residues. The treatment here: preoperative locoregional IRX-2 cytokine immunotherapy. Preoperative locoregional IRX-2 cytokine immunotherapy was tested in the phase Ib source study. Repertoires were generated with immunoSEQ multiplex PCR, while TCRdb's copy carries only in-frame clones and drops some. The data show approximately 34,000 clones, around 96% seen once.

This chain connects TRBV6-6 to TRBJ1-4, with a possible D match to TRBD1 (6 bases). The receptor was isolated from a human donor with breast cancer. Collection of the sample occurred from a patient treated with IRX-2 immunotherapy. CDR3: CASAGDGEKLFF. CDR3 DNA sequence: TGTGCCAGCGCAGGGGACGGGGAAAAACTGTTTTTT.